This passage covers 14 T cell receptor beta chains from one sample sequenced in a study of cytomegalovirus exposure and HLA in healthy donors. The PCR ran on 60 Vbeta and 13 Jbeta primers. Clones were read by immunoSEQ multiplex PCR, and TCRdb kept only the in-frame ones, dropping some. The sample records 120,000 to 150,000 clones, 70% being singletons. Sequenced: PBMCs. Receptor source: a woman under 40 in good health and CMV-seronegative.

The chain combines TRBV28 with TRBJ2-5; 8 nucleotides match TRBD2. Gene TRBJ2-7 matches the end of the DNA better, so the J call may be wrong. The CDR3 covers 14 residues. Per the germline V gene, CDR1 is MDHEN and CDR2 is SYDVKM. The CDR3 protein is CASSLYSSGYEQYF. In nucleotides, the CDR3 is TGTGCCAGCAGTTTATACTCTAGCGGGTACGAGCAGTACTTC.

This clone was counted between two and nine times. The V and J genes are TRBV4-2 and TRBJ1-4; no definite D call. Trimming removed 0 bases from V and 0 bases from J, with 8 bases in between. This CDR3 has 16 residues. Germline V gives CDR1 LGHNA, CDR2 YNFKEQ. The CDR3 region is CASSQDTRATNEKLFF. The CDR3 nucleotides read TGTGCCAGCAGCCAAGATACCCGGGCAACTAATGAAAAACTGTTTTTT.

V and J are TRBV6-1 and TRBJ2-7; TRBD2 matches 12 bases. The CDR3 is made up of 15 amino acids. Trimming took 1 base from V and 6 from J; bases not matched to a gene: 4. CDR1 is MNHNS, CDR2 SASEGT, per germline. The DNA of the CDR3 is TGTGCCAGCAGTGAAGAACTAGCGGGGGGATTCGAGCAGTACGTC. Residues: CASSEELAGGFEQYV.

The chain is built from TRBV6-5 and TRBJ2-2; possibly TRBD2 for D (6 bases). CDR3 size: 12 residues. Germline loops: CDR1 MNHEY, CDR2 SVGAGI. V lost 2 bases, J lost 13 bases, and 11 bases lay in between. CDR3 DNA: TGTGCCAGCAGTTACGGGACTTCTCGGCTGTTTTTT. Its translation: CASSYGTSRLFF.

The chain is built from TRBV10-1 and TRBJ2-1, with D unresolved. Germline V CDR1 and CDR2: WNHNN, SYGVQD (reference sequence). The CDR3 runs to 14 residues. V lost 2 bases, J lost 8 bases, and 13 bases lay in between. CDR3 in amino acids: CASSEGSPLDEQFF. CDR3 in DNA: TGCGCCAGCAGTGAGGGTAGTCCCCTGGATGAGCAGTTCTTC.

The table lists this clone with a few counts. The CDR3 spells CASSDEPVTGELFF. For the CDR3, the DNA is TGTGCCAGCAGTGACGAGCCCGTTACCGGGGAGCTGTTTTTT. This chain joins TRBV6-4 and TRBJ2-2, with D unresolved. The CDR3 is 14 amino acids. Germline V gene data show CDR1 as MRHNA and CDR2 as SNTAGT. V was cut by 2 bases and J by 5 bases, with 9 bases left in between.

J is TRBJ2-5 and V is TRBV5-1; TRBD1 aligns across 7 bases. In germline, CDR1 is SGHRS, CDR2 YFSETQ. The V gene end was trimmed by 2 bases and the J gene end by 2 bases; junction bases not matched to a gene: 3. The CDR3 contains 14 residues. For the CDR3, the DNA is TGCGCCAGCAGCTTACAGGGGACACAAGAGACCCAGTACTTC. Translating gives CASSLQGTQETQYF.

Regarding this clone: The limits of the CDR3 on the DNA are not certain, so only TCRdb's listed CDR3 is given. The rearrangement links TRBV21-1 to TRBJ2-3; the table's D call of TRBD1 was not tested on the DNA. TRBV21-1 corresponds to a pseudogene. The CDR3 is 15 amino acids in total, end residues counted. CDR3 loop: CASSNWGQGTDTQYF.

In the case of this clone: A single base separates this from a much larger clone, so it may be a read error. This chain uses TRBV2 with TRBJ1-1; D ambiguous. CDR1 SNHLY and CDR2 FYNNEI come from the germline V gene. The germline V and J ends were trimmed by 5 bases and 2 bases, with 9 bases remaining between them. CDR3 length: 13 residues. The CDR3 loop is CASSLTGNTEAFF. The DNA of the CDR3 is TGTGCCAGCAGTTTGACGGGTAACACTGAAGCTTTCTTT.

This chain links TRBV18 with TRBJ1-1, with D tentatively TRBD1 (5 bases). The CDR3 is 14 amino acids. The V end was cut by 3 bases, the J end by 7 bases, with 15 bases between. Looked up from germline, CDR1 is KGHSH and CDR2 is LQKENI. Written as DNA, the CDR3 is TGTGCCAGCTCACCGTCCCGGCAGGGAAGTGAAGCTTTCTTT. Its protein product is CASSPSRQGSEAFF.

The chain has TRBV18 and TRBJ1-2, with D uncertain. Germline CDR1 and CDR2: KGHSH and LQKENI. The CDR3 runs 16 residues. The V gene lost 3 bases and the J gene lost 6 bases, with 20 bases spanning the gap. CDR3 coding DNA: TGTGCCAGCTCACCGGTCGAAGCAGGATCTACTGATGGCTACACCTTC. This translates into CASSPVEAGSTDGYTF. The full variable domain, in which reference TRBV18 and TRBJ1-2 provide the parts outside the CDR3, is NAGVMQNPRHLVRRRGQEARLRCSPMKGHSHVYWYRQLPEEGLKFMVYLQKENIIDESGMPKERFSAEFPKEGPSILRIQQVVRGDSAAYFCASSPVEAGSTDGYTFGSGTRLTVV.

This rearrangement joins TRBV11-2 to TRBJ1-5; the D gene is possibly TRBD1 (6 bases). V shed 6 bases and J shed 5 bases, with 17 bases lying between them. The CDR3 is 15 residues long. Germline CDR1 SGHAT, CDR2 FQNNGV. CDR3 residues: CASSSSGGGDQPQHF. The CDR3 nucleotides are TGTGCCAGCAGTAGCAGTGGAGGGGGGGATCAGCCCCAGCATTTT. The full variable domain, completed using reference TRBV11-2 and TRBJ1-5, is EAGVAQSPRYKIIEKRQSVAFWCNPISGHATLYWYQQILGQGPKLLIQFQNNGVVDDSQLPKDRFSAERLKGVDSTLKIQPAKLEDSAVYLCASSSSGGGDQPQHFGDGTRLSIL.

The chain uses TRBV7-2 and TRBJ1-1; a possible D gene is TRBD1 (5 bases). Deletions cut 5 bases from V and 10 bases from J, with 17 bases between. The CDR3 is 13 residues long. CDR1 is SGHTA and CDR2 is FQGNSA in the germline V gene. CDR3 protein: CASSRVSGEVAFF. In DNA, the CDR3 is TGTGCCAGCAGCCGGGTGTCGGGGGAGGTAGCTTTCTTT.

In this sample, this clone turned up a few times. The chain has TRBV6-1 and TRBJ2-7; 10 bases agree with TRBD2. The CDR3 runs to 14 residues. V was pared by 7 bases and J by 4 bases, with 7 bases of the junction left unmatched. The V gene's germline CDR1 is MNHNS and CDR2 SASEGT. For the CDR3, the DNA is TGTGCCAGCACCAAAGCGGGAGGGCCGTACGAGCAGTACTTC. Protein sequence: CASTKAGGPYEQYF.